This is a list of T cell receptor beta chains from one sample in a study of blood T cells in healthy people across ages. MiXCR, run by TCRdb on the 5' RACE reads, gives a single entry per CDR3 protein. The sample has approximately 810,000 distinct CDR3 sequences; 29% are singletons. Material: blood. The receptors shown here come from a woman older than 75 in good health. CDR3s include the opening cysteine and the closing phenylalanine or tryptophan. A D gene is named only where the DNA matches it firmly. The size entry is marked missing in some rows and otherwise reads once, few, many or a size class.

>-|TRBD1|TRBV6-2/TRBV6-3|TRBJ1-5
CASSGQAWEVSQPQHF
TGTGCCAGCAGCGGACAGGCCTGGGAGGTCTCGCAACCCCAGCATTTT
>once|-|TRBV11-2|TRBJ2-4
CASSLDSVAKNIQYF
TGTGCCAGCAGCTTAGACTCAGTAGCCAAAAACATTCAGTACTTC
>many|-|TRBV4-3|TRBJ2-5
CASSQEMQETQYF
TGCGCCAGCAGCCAAGAAATGCAAGAGACCCAGTACTTC
>many|-|TRBV7-2|TRBJ2-1
CASSPRNLDEQFF
TGTGCCAGCAGCCCGCGGAATTTGGATGAGCAGTTCTTC
>-|TRBD1|TRBV20-1|TRBJ1-6
CSARERDREWAYNSPLHF
TGCAGTGCTAGAGAACGGGACAGGGAATGGGCTTATAATTCACCCCTCCACTTT
>many|TRBD2|TRBV11-2|TRBJ2-5
CASSLGGLGGGQETQYF
TGTGCCAGCAGCTTAGGAGGCCTTGGCGGGGGCCAAGAGACCCAGTACTTC
>many|TRBD2|TRBV27|TRBJ2-5
CASSRLAGLQETQYF
TGTGCCAGCAGTCGACTAGCGGGGCTCCAAGAGACCCAGTACTTC
>many|-|TRBV20-1|TRBJ2-7
CSARGQLTYEQYF
TGCAGTGCTAGAGGTCAGCTCACCTACGAGCAGTACTTC
>-|-|TRBV10-3|TRBJ2-7
CAISDFGRTTSYEQYF
TGTGCCATCAGTGACTTCGGACGGACCACTTCCTACGAGCAGTACTTC
>-|-|TRBV30|TRBJ1-1
CAWSGFVVTEAFF
TGTGCCTGGAGTGGTTTCGTGGTGACTGAAGCTTTCTTT
>-|-|TRBV19|TRBJ1-1
CASSPRMQGPTEAFF
TGTGCCAGTAGCCCCAGGATGCAGGGGCCGACTGAAGCTTTCTTT
>few|TRBD2|TRBV6-5|TRBJ2-4
CASRGGVAKNIQYF
TGTGCCAGCAGGGGGGGGGTTGCCAAAAACATTCAGTACTTC
>-|TRBD2|TRBV19|TRBJ2-3
CASSPPGLGSDTQYF
TGTGCCAGTAGTCCTCCGGGACTAGGGTCAGATACGCAGTATTTT
>-|-|TRBV29-1|TRBJ2-5
CSVSGGEGLSYNEQYF
TGCAGCGTTTCAGGAGGCGAGGGGCTCTCCTACAATGAGCAGTACTTC
>-|TRBD1|TRBV7-2|TRBJ1-1
CASSPHRGLSTEAFF
TGTGCCAGCAGCCCCCACAGGGGGCTGAGCACTGAAGCTTTCTTT
>-|-|TRBV12-3/TRBV12-4|TRBJ2-5
CASRLETGTQETQYF
TGTGCCAGCAGACTTGAAACAGGAACTCAAGAGACCCAGTACTTC
>-|-|TRBV5-4|TRBJ1-5
CASSFGGILGAAQPQHF
TGTGCCAGCAGTTTCGGGGGAATCTTGGGGGCGGCTCAGCCCCAGCATTTT
>many|-|TRBV20-1|TRBJ2-1
CSARVTPSSYNEQFF
TGCAGTGCTAGAGTGACACCAAGCTCCTACAATGAGCAGTTCTTC
>-|-|TRBV4-3|TRBJ1-1
CASSRRPGNTEAFF
TGCGCCAGCAGCCGCAGACCGGGTAACACTGAAGCTTTCTTT
>many|TRBD1|TRBV28|TRBJ1-5
CASGGFTGGNQPQHF
TGTGCCAGCGGGGGATTTACAGGGGGCAATCAGCCCCAGCATTTT
>many|TRBD2|TRBV4-3|TRBJ2-3
CASSQAGLAGVGTDTQYF
TGCGCCAGCAGCCAGGCTGGACTAGCGGGGGTTGGCACAGATACGCAGTATTTT
>-|-|TRBV5-6|TRBJ1-2
CASSLREKGNYGYTF
TGTGCCAGCAGCTTGAGAGAAAAAGGGAACTATGGCTACACCTTC
>many|-|TRBV6-5|TRBJ1-1
CASSYSRRNGNTEAFF
TGTGCCAGCAGTTACTCGCGGAGAAATGGAAACACTGAAGCTTTCTTT
>few|-|TRBV25-1|TRBJ1-1
CASSESRTASAFF
TGTGCCAGCAGTGAATCCAGGACCGCTTCCGCTTTCTTT
>-|-|TRBV7-9|TRBJ2-3
CASSLAHGTYTDTQYF
TGTGCCAGCAGCTTAGCGCACGGCACCTACACAGATACGCAGTATTTT
>many|-|TRBV21-1|TRBJ1-1
CASSPHEGQENTEAFF
TGTGCCAGCAGCCCACATGAGGGACAGGAGAACACTGAAGCTTTCTTT
>many|TRBD2|TRBV20-1|TRBJ2-1
CSAREQAGGPHEQFF
TGCAGTGCTAGAGAGCAAGCGGGGGGGCCCCATGAGCAGTTCTTC
>-|TRBD1|TRBV11-3|TRBJ2-3
CASSLDETGGATDTQYF
TGTGCCAGCAGCTTAGATGAGACAGGGGGCGCGACAGATACGCAGTATTTT
>-|TRBD1|TRBV20-1|TRBJ2-3
CSAPGTGVDAQYF
TGCAGTGCTCCCGGGACAGGGGTTGATGCGCAGTATTTT
>many|-|TRBV7-9|TRBJ2-1
CASSLWDSVAYNEQFF
TGTGCCAGCAGCCTTTGGGACTCCGTAGCCTACAATGAGCAGTTCTTC
>few|TRBD1|TRBV5-4|TRBJ1-2
CASSLGRDRLGYGYTF
TGTGCCAGCAGCTTGGGACGGGACAGGCTTGGCTATGGCTACACCTTC
>-|TRBD1|TRBV9|TRBJ2-2
CASSVGGTGYTGELFF
TGTGCCAGCAGCGTAGGGGGGACAGGGTACACCGGGGAGCTGTTTTTT
>-|TRBD2|TRBV19|TRBJ2-2
CASSPGRREGTGELFF
TGTGCCAGTAGTCCAGGACGGAGGGAGGGGACCGGGGAGCTGTTTTTT
>many|-|TRBV7-2|TRBJ2-1
CASTDPHRSNNEQFF
TGTGCCAGCACCGACCCCCACCGGAGTAACAATGAGCAGTTCTTC
>-|TRBD1|TRBV11-2|TRBJ2-1
CASSLGTGVARNEQFF
TGTGCCAGCAGCTTAGGAACAGGGGTGGCTCGGAATGAGCAGTTCTTC
>many|-|TRBV5-5|TRBJ1-4
CASSRSPTATNEKLFF
TGTGCCAGCAGCCGATCCCCTACTGCAACTAATGAAAAACTGTTTTTT
>-|TRBD1|TRBV19|TRBJ1-5
CASRWTGDRQPQHF
TGTGCCAGTAGGTGGACAGGGGATCGTCAGCCCCAGCATTTT
>-|-|TRBV20-1|TRBJ1-1
CSASGGVGPRPTFF
TGCAGTGCTAGTGGCGGTGTCGGACCGAGGCCCACTTTCTTT
>-|TRBD2|TRBV6-7|TRBJ2-3
CASLLAGGWSGTDTQYF
TGTGCCAGCCTTCTAGCGGGGGGTTGGAGTGGTACAGATACGCAGTATTTT